This paragraph reports one T cell receptor (beta chain). Its antigen is unidentified. The source of the sample is a study of T cell repertoires in cytomegalovirus infection. TCRdb re-analysed the reads in MiXCR, keeping a single row per CDR3 protein. The table includes roughly 730,000 distinct CDR3 sequences, 33% detected once. This CDR3 has 13 amino acids. V lost 4 bases and J lost 4, with 10 bases in between. The material sequenced was cultured PBMCs, taken from culture after CMV antigen stimulation. This TCR was recovered from a human donor in good health (CMV status not recorded). Some clones in this sample may be carry-over from other donors' samples. The rearrangement uses TRBV12-3 or TRBV12-4 and TRBJ1-1; D unresolved. In nucleotides, the CDR3 is TGTGCCAGCAGTTCAATATTGGGCACTGAAGCTTTCTTT. It encodes CASSSILGTEAFF.